Detailed here is one TCR beta chain. These data originate in a study of TIL therapy for anti-PD-1-resistant metastatic lung cancer. Study details: Median patient age was approximately 59, ranging roughly 38-85 years. By whole-exome sequencing, median non-synonymous tumor mutation burden was approximately 1.4 mutations per megabase.

The CDR3 is 16 residues long. V lost 2 bases, J lost 5 bases, and 16 bases lay in between. The germline V gene encodes CDR1 MDHEN and CDR2 SYDVKM. Time point described: pre-treatment sample, taken before nivolumab and TIL therapy. Tumor tissue came from excised metastases, mostly pleural nodules or supraclavicular lymph nodes. Stage 4 NSCLC adults joined between 2017 and 2020. This was the immunoSEQ v3 assay. The assay was immunoSEQ multiplex PCR, and TCRdb's table has in-frame clones only and misses some. The repertoire holds roughly 92,000 clones, with roughly 65% as singletons. The input for sequencing was tumor tissue, taken at baseline. The gene calls are TRBV28 and TRBJ1-5; D is possibly TRBD1 (5 bases). The TCR sequence derives from a person between 25 and 79 years old with non-small cell lung cancer. CDR3 in amino acids: CASSLRGRGWDQPQHF. In nucleotides, the CDR3 is TGTGCCAGCAGTTTAAGAGGGAGGGGCTGGGATCAGCCCCAGCATTTT.